These 23 T cell receptor beta chains were sequenced from one sample in a study of neurological immune-mediated disorders. As to time point: longitudinal time-point 3. TCRdb independently ran MiXCR on the 5' RACE reads; one entry per CDR3 protein. This repertoire shows 95,000 to 110,000 distinct CDR3 sequences, under 14% found once; its top ten account for under 3.5%. Sequencing input: PBMCs. These receptors were taken from a female donor with HTLV-1-associated myelopathy (HAM/TSP).

This clonotype has at least ten counts. Written as DNA, the CDR3 is TGTGCCAGCAGCTTAGAGGCGGGATACCAAGAGACCCAGTACTTC. It encodes CASSLEAGYQETQYF. The chain combines TRBV7-7 with TRBJ2-5; D is possibly TRBD2 (6 bases). Germline V gives CDR1 SSHAT, CDR2 FNYEAQ (reference sequence). The CDR3 runs to 15 residues. Trimming took 1 base from V and 0 from J, leaving 9 bases between them.

This clonotype was seen at least ten times. This sequence joins TRBV5-5 and TRBJ2-7; maybe TRBD1 (5 bases). Trimming removed 2 bases at V and 2 bases at J, with 11 bases between. The CDR3 is 14 residues long. Looked up from germline, CDR1 is SGHKS and CDR2 is YYEKEE (reference sequence). DNA for the CDR3: TGTGCCAGCAGCTTCATGGCAGGGCCCTACGAGCAGTACTTC. Protein sequence: CASSFMAGPYEQYF.

This clonotype was found many times. V gene TRBV20-1 combines with J gene TRBJ2-7; D is perhaps TRBD2 (5 bases). V was pared by 3 bases and J by 7 bases, with 10 bases between. The germline V gene encodes CDR1 DFQATT and CDR2 SNEGSKA (reference sequence). The CDR3 is made up of 11 amino acids. CDR3 in DNA: TGCAGTGCTAGGGGTCGAGGGGAGCAGTACTTC. Its translation is CSARGRGEQYF.

This clonotype has a handful of counts. The CDR3 DNA follows: TGCGCCAGCAGCACACCGGGGGGTCCCTACAATGAGCAGTTCTTC. It encodes CASSTPGGPYNEQFF. The gene calls are TRBV5-1 and TRBJ2-1, with 7 bases lining up with TRBD2. The germline V gene has CDR1 SGHRS and CDR2 YFSETQ. This CDR3 comprises 15 residues. J gave up 2 bases and V 4 bases, and 6 bases lay outside the gene matches.

This clonotype was recorded at least ten times. J is TRBJ1-2 and V is TRBV20-1; D unclear. V gave up 0 bases and J gave up 4 bases, with 12 bases separating them. The V gene's germline CDR1 is DFQATT and CDR2 SNEGSKA (reference sequence). CDR3 length: 14 amino acids. The CDR3 DNA is TGCAGTGCTAGAGATCCGGCACGGTTCTATGGCTACACCTTC. It yields the protein CSARDPARFYGYTF.

This clonotype was observed at least ten times. V gene TRBV5-5 combines with J gene TRBJ1-4; D not certain. This CDR3 contains 14 residues. V was shortened by 2 bases and J by 7 bases, with 12 bases between the two germline ends. Per the germline V gene, CDR1 is SGHKS and CDR2 is YYEKEE (reference sequence). The CDR3 DNA is TGTGCCAGCAGCTTCGGTGGGAGCATTGAAAAACTGTTTTTT. Its translation is CASSFGGSIEKLFF.

This clonotype has a count of ten or more. This chain uses TRBV7-8 with TRBJ1-1; TRBD1 is a possible D gene (5 bases). Between the trimmed V and J ends, which lost 5 bases and 7 bases, there was a span of 20 bases. Looked up from germline, CDR1 is SGHVS and CDR2 is FQNEAQ. The CDR3 length is 15 residues. The CDR3 loop is CASSPRDSTGLEAFF. CDR3 DNA: TGTGCCAGCAGCCCTAGGGACTCAACGGGCCTTGAAGCTTTCTTT.

This clonotype was picked up many times. The rearrangement links TRBV5-1 to TRBJ2-4, with D perhaps assigned TRBD1 or TRBD2 (6 bases each). This CDR3 is 14 amino acids long. CDR1 SGHRS and CDR2 YFSETQ come from the germline V gene. The V and J ends lost 3 bases and 4 bases respectively, with 11 bases between them. The CDR3 DNA reads TGCGCCAGCAGCTCCGGGGGCCCAAAAAACATTCAGTACTTC. Amino acid sequence: CASSSGGPKNIQYF.

This clonotype was seen many times. This chain joins TRBV6-5 and TRBJ1-6; TRBD1 agrees at 10 bases. CDR3 length: 16 residues. With V trimmed by 6 bases and J by 0 bases, 2 bases remained unmatched. Germline V CDR1 and CDR2: MNHEY, SVGAGI. CDR3 protein: CASRDRGSSYNSPLHF. For the CDR3, the DNA is TGTGCCAGCAGGGACAGGGGGAGCTCCTATAATTCACCCCTCCACTTT.

This clonotype was recorded at least ten times. V gene TRBV20-1 combines with J gene TRBJ2-5, with TRBD2 as a possible D gene (7 bases). CDR1 and CDR2 from the germline V gene are DFQATT and SNEGSKA (reference sequence). V was shortened by 3 bases and J by 5 bases, with 16 bases between the two germline ends. The length of the CDR3 is 14 residues. In nucleotides, the CDR3 is TGCAGTGCTAGCGCAGGGAGGGGACACGAGACCCAGTACTTC. Translating gives CSASAGRGHETQYF.

In this sample, this clonotype turned up many times. The rearrangement links TRBV5-1 to TRBJ2-7; D is unclear. Trimming removed 0 bases from V and 0 bases from J, with 4 bases in between. The V gene's germline CDR1 is SGHRS and CDR2 YFSETQ. The CDR3 covers 13 residues. The CDR3: CASSLGSSYEQYF. CDR3 nucleotide sequence: TGCGCCAGCAGCTTGGGGAGCTCCTACGAGCAGTACTTC. Looking up the rest from reference TRBV5-1 and TRBJ2-7 gives the full variable domain: KAGVTQTPRYLIKTRGQQVTLSCSPISGHRSVSWYQQTPGQGLQFLFEYFSETQRNKGNFPGRFSGRQFSNSRSEMNVSTLELGDSALYLCASSLGSSYEQYFGPGTRLTVT.

This clonotype was seen at least ten times. V gene TRBV28 combines with J gene TRBJ1-1; TRBD1 might be the D (6 bases). CDR1 is MDHEN and CDR2 is SYDVKM in the germline V gene. The CDR3 totals 15 residues. V lost 3 bases and J lost 4, with 15 bases in between. CDR3 DNA: TGTGCCAGCAGTTTGACCGGGGGCCGGGGCACTGAAGCTTTCTTT. This translates into CASSLTGGRGTEAFF.

On this clonotype: A much larger clone lies a single base off, so this may be a read error. The chain combines TRBV6-1 with TRBJ2-5; no definite D call. Trimming removed 6 bases from V and 13 bases from J, with 21 bases in between. In germline, CDR1 is MNHNS, CDR2 SASEGT. The CDR3 contains 13 residues. As DNA, the CDR3 is TGTGCCAGCAGGGCAGTCCCCCCCCCGGCCCGGTACTTC. This gives the protein CASRAVPPPARYF.

This clonotype was picked up many times. The genes are TRBV20-1 and TRBJ2-3; TRBD2 might be the D (5 bases). Trimming shortened V by 5 bases and J by 6 bases, and 12 bases separated the two germline ends. The CDR3 length is 12 residues. Germline V gives CDR1 DFQATT, CDR2 SNEGSKA (reference sequence). Written as DNA, the CDR3 is TGCAGTGCTGGGCGACGAGGGGATACGCAGTATTTT. It translates to CSAGRRGDTQYF.

This clonotype was detected ten times or more. CDR3 amino acids: CASRGTTAGELFF. The CDR3 DNA is TGTGCCAGCAGAGGGACTACCGCCGGGGAGCTGTTTTTT. The chain is built from TRBV28 and TRBJ2-2, with TRBD2 matching over 7 bases. Germline V CDR1 and CDR2: MDHEN, SYDVKM. The J segment lost 6 bases and the V segment lost 6 bases, leaving 4 bases of the junction unmatched. This CDR3 is 13 amino acids long. The variable domain in full, with the rest retrieved from reference TRBV28 and TRBJ2-2, is DVKVTQSSRYLVKRTGEKVFLECVQDMDHENMFWYRQDPGLGLRLIYFSYDVKMKEKGDIPEGYSVSREKKERFSLILESASTNQTSMYLCASRGTTAGELFFGEGSRLTVL.

Many counts were recorded for this clonotype. The V and J genes are TRBV2 and TRBJ2-1; 15 bases align to TRBD2. V trimming: 1 base; J trimming: 2 bases; junction bases outside the gene matches: 12. Looked up from germline, CDR1 is SNHLY and CDR2 is FYNNEI. The CDR3 is 21 residues long. The CDR3, as DNA: TGTGCCAGCAGTGAAGGGGGACTAGCGGGGGGTCTCACCCCAACCTACAATGAGCAGTTCTTC. Translated: CASSEGGLAGGLTPTYNEQFF. Based on the CDR3 plus reference TRBV2 and TRBJ2-1, the full variable domain is EPEVTQTPSHQVTQMGQEVILRCVPISNHLYFYWYRQILGQKVEFLVSFYNNEISEKSEIFDDQFSVERPDGSNFTLKIRSTKLEDSAMYFCASSEGGLAGGLTPTYNEQFFGPGTRLTVL.

This clonotype was detected ten times or more. This chain joins TRBV24-1 and TRBJ2-3, with TRBD2 matching over 8 bases. The germline V gene encodes CDR1 KGHDR and CDR2 SFDVKD. After removal of 6 bases from V and 2 bases from J, the junction contained 9 bases not matched to a gene. The CDR3 runs to 16 residues. The CDR3 region is CATSHWRGDPTDTQYF. CDR3 coding DNA: TGTGCCACCAGTCACTGGCGGGGGGATCCCACAGATACGCAGTATTTT.

This clonotype was observed at least ten times. The chain combines TRBV7-2 with TRBJ2-5, with D perhaps matching TRBD2 (5 bases). This CDR3 has 16 amino acids. V lost 1 base to trimming and J lost 4 bases, with 16 bases between them. Per the germline V gene, CDR1 is SGHTA and CDR2 is FQGNSA. The CDR3 region is CASSLDPPGVAETQYF. As DNA, the CDR3 is TGTGCCAGCAGCTTAGATCCCCCCGGGGTCGCAGAGACCCAGTACTTC.

A remark on this clonotype: A much larger clone lies one base from this, so it may be a read error. The V call is TRBV7-3, the J call TRBJ2-3, with 7 bases aligning to TRBD2. CDR1 is SGHTA and CDR2 is FQGTGA in the germline V gene. The CDR3 runs 16 residues. The CDR3, as DNA: TGTGCCATCAGCTTAAAAGCGGGGATTTTCACAGATACGCAGTATTTT. As protein: CAISLKAGIFTDTQYF. Supplemented by reference TRBV7-3 and TRBJ2-3, the full variable domain reads GAGVSQTPSNKVTEKGKYVELRCDPISGHTALYWYRQSLGQGPEFLIYFQGTGAADDSGLPNDRFFAVRPEGSVSTLKIQRTERGDSAVYLCAISLKAGIFTDTQYFGPGTRLTVL.

This clonotype has ten or more counts. This chain joins TRBV9 and TRBJ2-5; 15 bases agree with TRBD2. The germline V gene encodes CDR1 SGDLS and CDR2 YYNGEE. After removal of 1 base from V and 5 bases from J, the junction contained 6 bases not matched to a gene. This CDR3 comprises 17 residues. CDR3 loop: CASSVRTSGGAQETQYF. DNA for the CDR3: TGTGCCAGCAGCGTAAGGACTAGCGGGGGGGCCCAGGAGACCCAGTACTTC.

This clonotype was picked up many times. This chain connects TRBV28 to TRBJ1-2, with D tentatively TRBD1 (5 bases). The CDR3 is 14 residues long. Trimming took 5 bases from V and 4 from J, leaving 14 bases between them. Germline-derived CDR1 and CDR2 are MDHEN and SYDVKM. CDR3 amino acids: CASSPPGPGYGYTF. Here the CDR3 DNA reads TGTGCCAGCAGTCCCCCGGGACCAGGCTATGGCTACACCTTC.

This clonotype was observed at least ten times. The rearrangement links TRBV20-1 to TRBJ2-1; perhaps TRBD2 as D (7 bases). V lost 5 bases and J 7 bases, leaving 21 bases between the germline ends. There are 15 residues in the CDR3. Germline CDR1 DFQATT, CDR2 SNEGSKA (reference sequence). CDR3 region: CSASRGALTVNEQFF. In nucleotides, the CDR3 is TGCAGTGCTTCCCGGGGGGCTTTGACGGTGAATGAGCAGTTCTTC.

The sample holds one count of this clonotype. J is TRBJ1-3 and V is TRBV6-5; D not certain. Trimming left V 7 bases short and J 0 bases short, with 16 bases between. In germline, CDR1 is MNHEY, CDR2 SVGAGI. The CDR3 has 16 residues. The CDR3 region is CASIRSGLHSGNTIYF. The CDR3 DNA follows: TGTGCCAGCATCCGAAGCGGTCTTCACTCTGGAAACACCATATATTTT.